Listed below are T cell receptor beta chains from one sample, sequenced in a study of cytomegalovirus exposure and HLA in healthy donors. This table comes from immunoSEQ multiplex PCR, and its TCRdb copy is limited to in-frame clones, with some not included. The sample holds 200,000 or so clones; roughly 79% are singletons and the top ten take 1.5% to 2%. Sequencing was carried out using PBMCs. These TCRs come from a man younger than 30 in good health and CMV-seronegative. Both conserved end residues are part of each CDR3. A D gene is named only where the DNA matches it firmly. Size values are once, few and many counts, or a class for expanded clones, and some rows have none.

clone size: few
V gene: TRBV5-1
J gene: TRBJ2-5
D gene: TRBD2
CDR3 protein: CASSLAGSAGEETQYF
CDR3 DNA: TGCGCCAGCAGCTTGGCGGGCAGCGCGGGGGAAGAGACCCAGTACTTC

clone size: -
V gene: TRBV7-9
J gene: TRBJ2-7
D gene: TRBD1
CDR3 protein: CASTPREAGGDEQYF
CDR3 DNA: TGTGCCAGCACCCCACGAGAGGCAGGGGGAGACGAGCAGTACTTC

clone size: -
V gene: TRBV6-1
J gene: TRBJ1-2
D gene: -
CDR3 protein: CAGSEGSGPNGYTF
CDR3 DNA: TGTGCCGGCAGTGAAGGGAGTGGCCCAAATGGCTACACCTTC

clone size: -
V gene: TRBV11-3
J gene: TRBJ2-3
D gene: TRBD1
CDR3 protein: CASSPGQGSDTQYF
CDR3 DNA: TGTGCCAGCAGCCCGGGACAGGGGTCAGATACGCAGTATTTT

clone size: -
V gene: TRBV4-2
J gene: TRBJ2-3
D gene: TRBD2
CDR3 protein: CASSQDYPGGFVGTDTQYF
CDR3 DNA: TGTGCCAGCAGCCAAGATTATCCGGGGGGGTTCGTCGGGACAGATACGCAGTATTTT

clone size: -
V gene: TRBV12-5
J gene: TRBJ1-5
D gene: TRBD1
CDR3 protein: CASGNSGTAYNQPQHF
CDR3 DNA: TGTGCTAGTGGAAATTCCGGGACAGCGTACAATCAGCCCCAGCATTTT

clone size: few
V gene: TRBV19
J gene: TRBJ2-1
D gene: -
CDR3 protein: CASSIRGSYNEQFF
CDR3 DNA: TGTGCCAGTAGTATTAGGGGATCCTACAATGAGCAGTTCTTC

clone size: -
V gene: TRBV11-3
J gene: TRBJ2-5
D gene: TRBD2
CDR3 protein: CASSSLAGGTNYQETQYF
CDR3 DNA: TGTGCCAGCAGCTCGCTAGCGGGGGGGACAAACTACCAAGAGACCCAGTACTTC

clone size: -
V gene: TRBV9
J gene: TRBJ1-1
D gene: -
CDR3 protein: CASSARTANTEAFF
CDR3 DNA: TGTGCCAGCAGCGCGAGGACAGCGAACACTGAAGCTTTCTTT

clone size: -
V gene: TRBV19
J gene: TRBJ2-1
D gene: -
CDR3 protein: CASSIGGLGTKGDLFF
CDR3 DNA: TGTGCCAGTAGTATAGGTGGTCTCGGGACGAAGGGGGATCTGTTCTTC

clone size: -
V gene: TRBV6-6
J gene: TRBJ1-5
D gene: TRBD1
CDR3 protein: CASSRGQYSNQPQHF
CDR3 DNA: TGTGCCAGCAGCCGGGGACAGTATAGCAATCAGCCCCAGCATTTT

clone size: -
V gene: TRBV6-1
J gene: TRBJ2-7
D gene: TRBD1
CDR3 protein: CASSTQTGRSYEQYF
CDR3 DNA: TGTGCCAGCAGTACCCAGACAGGGCGAAGCTACGAGCAGTACTTC

clone size: -
V gene: TRBV2
J gene: TRBJ1-1
D gene: -
CDR3 protein: CASGTGRTEAFF
CDR3 DNA: TGTGCCAGCGGTACAGGTCGCACTGAAGCTTTCTTT

clone size: -
V gene: TRBV28
J gene: TRBJ2-1
D gene: TRBD1
CDR3 protein: CASSRTGTGADNEQFF
CDR3 DNA: TGTGCCAGCAGTCGGACCGGGACAGGGGCTGACAATGAGCAGTTCTTC

clone size: -
V gene: TRBV9
J gene: TRBJ1-2
D gene: TRBD1
CDR3 protein: CASSAGQIKNYGYTF
CDR3 DNA: TGTGCCAGCAGCGCGGGACAGATAAAGAACTATGGCTACACCTTC

clone size: -
V gene: TRBV9
J gene: TRBJ1-6
D gene: TRBD1
CDR3 protein: CASSVGDRPYNSPLHF
CDR3 DNA: TGTGCCAGCAGCGTAGGGGACAGGCCTTATAATTCACCCCTCCACTTT

clone size: -
V gene: TRBV2
J gene: TRBJ2-6
D gene: -
CDR3 protein: CASRPGLQSSGANVLTF
CDR3 DNA: TGTGCCAGCAGGCCGGGACTGCAAAGCTCTGGGGCCAACGTCCTGACTTTC

clone size: -
V gene: TRBV27
J gene: TRBJ2-6
D gene: TRBD1
CDR3 protein: CASSFLLPTGEVPGANVLTF
CDR3 DNA: TGTGCCAGCAGTTTCCTTCTCCCGACAGGGGAAGTCCCTGGGGCCAACGTCCTGACTTTC

clone size: -
V gene: TRBV7-6
J gene: TRBJ2-7
D gene: TRBD2
CDR3 protein: CASSFGRYYEQYF
CDR3 DNA: TGTGCCAGCAGCTTCGGGAGGTATTACGAGCAGTACTTC

clone size: -
V gene: TRBV7-3
J gene: TRBJ2-2
D gene: -
CDR3 protein: CASSSGGQGNTGELFF
CDR3 DNA: TGTGCCAGCAGCTCGGGAGGACAGGGGAACACCGGGGAGCTGTTTTTT

clone size: -
V gene: TRBV5-1
J gene: TRBJ2-2
D gene: TRBD2
CDR3 protein: CASSLVPGLALAGELFF
CDR3 DNA: TGCGCCAGCAGCTTGGTACCGGGACTAGCGCTTGCCGGGGAGCTGTTTTTT

clone size: -
V gene: TRBV5-1
J gene: TRBJ1-3
D gene: -
CDR3 protein: CASSLWGPSSGNTIYF
CDR3 DNA: TGCGCCAGCAGCCTGTGGGGGCCAAGCTCTGGAAACACCATATATTTT

clone size: -
V gene: TRBV6-5
J gene: TRBJ1-6
D gene: -
CDR3 protein: CASSYSPQDTVSPLHF
CDR3 DNA: TGTGCCAGCAGTTACTCCCCCCAGGATACGGTTTCACCCCTCCACTTT

clone size: -
V gene: TRBV5-4
J gene: TRBJ2-4
D gene: TRBD1
CDR3 protein: CASSESLQGYDKNIQYF
CDR3 DNA: TGTGCCAGCAGCGAGAGTCTACAGGGGTACGACAAAAACATTCAGTACTTC

clone size: -
V gene: TRBV29-1
J gene: TRBJ1-1
D gene: -
CDR3 protein: CSAERLEAFF
CDR3 DNA: TGCAGCGCCGAGAGGCTTGAAGCTTTCTTT

clone size: -
V gene: TRBV4-3
J gene: TRBJ2-7
D gene: TRBD1
CDR3 protein: CASSHMTGQGDEQYF
CDR3 DNA: TGCGCCAGCAGCCACATGACGGGACAGGGCGACGAGCAGTACTTC

clone size: -
V gene: TRBV6-1
J gene: TRBJ1-5
D gene: TRBD1
CDR3 protein: CASRGGQARQPQHF
CDR3 DNA: TGTGCCAGCAGGGGGGGACAGGCCAGGCAGCCCCAGCATTTT

clone size: few
V gene: TRBV11-1
J gene: TRBJ1-2
D gene: -
CDR3 protein: CASSSRGGYTF
CDR3 DNA: TGTGCCAGCAGCTCAAGAGGCGGCTACACCTTC

clone size: -
V gene: TRBV7-6
J gene: TRBJ2-3
D gene: -
CDR3 protein: CASSRRDIDTQYF
CDR3 DNA: TGTGCCAGCAGCCGCAGGGACATAGATACGCAGTATTTT

clone size: once
V gene: TRBV7-6
J gene: TRBJ2-3
D gene: -
CDR3 protein: CASSLATGTDTQYF
CDR3 DNA: TGTGCCAGCAGCTTAGCAACGGGAACAGATACGCAGTATTTT

clone size: -
V gene: TRBV7-2
J gene: TRBJ2-7
D gene: -
CDR3 protein: CASSLVAGQSYEQYF
CDR3 DNA: TGTGCCAGCAGCTTAGTCGCGGGGCAATCCTACGAGCAGTACTTC